The rows below give T cell receptor beta chains drawn from one sample of a study of human T cells and chemical hapten exposure. TCRdb used MiXCR to reprocess the RACE reads, holding one entry per CDR3 protein. This sample yields 55,000 to 75,000 distinct CDR3 sequences, of which around an eighth are seen a single time; 2.4% belongs to the top ten. This specimen was whole blood, taken in connection with sensitization to the hapten diphenylcyclopropenone (DPC). The receptors shown here come from a young man with alopecia areata. Some clones in this sample may be carry-over from other donors' samples. Both conserved end residues are part of each CDR3. D genes are given only for firm matches. Clone sizes are given selectively: once, few, many, or a class where the clone is expanded.

abundance: few
j_gene: TRBJ1-2
d_gene: .
v_gene: TRBV7-9
CDR3aa: CASRSSSRTNYGYTF
CDR3nt: TGTGCCAGCAGGAGTTCCTCGAGGACCAACTATGGCTACACCTTC

abundance: many
j_gene: TRBJ2-7
d_gene: .
v_gene: TRBV7-9
CDR3aa: CASSFGGRYSYEQYF
CDR3nt: TGTGCCAGCAGCTTCGGTGGGCGATACTCCTACGAGCAGTACTTC

abundance: .
j_gene: TRBJ1-2
d_gene: .
v_gene: TRBV18
CDR3aa: CASSPEGDYGYTF
CDR3nt: TGTGCCAGCTCACCGGAGGGGGACTATGGCTACACCTTC

abundance: few
j_gene: TRBJ2-4
d_gene: .
v_gene: TRBV3-1
CDR3aa: CASSQGLSKNIQYF
CDR3nt: TGTGCCAGCAGCCAAGGTCTAAGCAAAAACATTCAGTACTTC

abundance: .
j_gene: TRBJ2-2
d_gene: TRBD2
v_gene: TRBV2
CDR3aa: CASSEPSGGSNTGELFF
CDR3nt: TGTGCCAGCAGTGAACCTAGCGGGGGTTCGAACACCGGGGAGCTGTTTTTT

abundance: .
j_gene: TRBJ1-2
d_gene: .
v_gene: TRBV5-1
CDR3aa: CASSLWENYGYTF
CDR3nt: TGCGCCAGCAGCTTGTGGGAAAACTATGGCTACACCTTC

abundance: few
j_gene: TRBJ1-5
d_gene: TRBD1
v_gene: TRBV20-1
CDR3aa: CSARDGDRAKNGNQPQHF
CDR3nt: TGCAGTGCTAGAGATGGGGACAGGGCGAAGAATGGAAATCAGCCCCAGCATTTT

abundance: .
j_gene: TRBJ2-3
d_gene: .
v_gene: TRBV29-1
CDR3aa: CSVDMGADTQYF
CDR3nt: TGCAGCGTTGATATGGGGGCAGATACGCAGTATTTT

abundance: many
j_gene: TRBJ1-4
d_gene: TRBD1
v_gene: TRBV7-2
CDR3aa: CASSPRQGWTNEKLFF
CDR3nt: TGTGCCAGCAGCCCACGACAGGGTTGGACTAATGAAAAACTGTTTTTT

abundance: few
j_gene: TRBJ1-2
d_gene: .
v_gene: TRBV14
CDR3aa: CASSQVPGSNYGYTF
CDR3nt: TGTGCCAGCAGCCAAGTACCAGGGTCTAACTATGGCTACACCTTC

abundance: many
j_gene: TRBJ2-7
d_gene: TRBD1
v_gene: TRBV25-1
CDR3aa: CASSESGTASYEQYF
CDR3nt: TGTGCCAGCAGTGAATCAGGGACAGCCTCCTACGAGCAGTACTTC

abundance: few
j_gene: TRBJ2-3
d_gene: TRBD2
v_gene: TRBV27
CDR3aa: CASTTGSGGAKDTQYF
CDR3nt: TGTGCCAGCACCACGGGTAGCGGGGGGGCTAAAGATACGCAGTATTTT

abundance: .
j_gene: TRBJ2-1
d_gene: .
v_gene: TRBV6-5
CDR3aa: CASNPTGSSYNEQFF
CDR3nt: TGTGCCAGCAATCCGACAGGCAGCTCCTACAATGAGCAGTTCTTC

abundance: many
j_gene: TRBJ2-1
d_gene: .
v_gene: TRBV12-3/TRBV12-4
CDR3aa: CATSGNEQFF
CDR3nt: TGTGCGACAAGTGGGAATGAGCAGTTCTTC

abundance: many
j_gene: TRBJ2-7
d_gene: .
v_gene: TRBV20-1
CDR3aa: CSATGTASYEQYF
CDR3nt: TGCAGTGCCACCGGGACGGCGTCCTACGAGCAGTACTTC

abundance: few
j_gene: TRBJ2-7
d_gene: .
v_gene: TRBV7-2
CDR3aa: CASSFTREGEQYF
CDR3nt: TGTGCCAGCAGCTTCACCCGGGAAGGCGAGCAGTACTTC

abundance: .
j_gene: TRBJ2-3
d_gene: .
v_gene: TRBV12-3/TRBV12-4
CDR3aa: CASSLTGEAYDTQYF
CDR3nt: TGTGCCAGCAGTTTGACTGGAGAAGCGTACGATACGCAGTATTTT

abundance: few
j_gene: TRBJ2-5
d_gene: TRBD2
v_gene: TRBV7-6
CDR3aa: CASSPNRGGLQETQYF
CDR3nt: TGTGCCAGCAGCCCCAACCGGGGGGGCCTCCAAGAGACCCAGTACTTC

abundance: many
j_gene: TRBJ2-1
d_gene: .
v_gene: TRBV20-1
CDR3aa: CSASGSFEQFF
CDR3nt: TGCAGTGCTAGTGGGAGCTTTGAGCAGTTCTTC

abundance: many
j_gene: TRBJ2-2
d_gene: TRBD1
v_gene: TRBV28
CDR3aa: CASSSPGGATGELFF
CDR3nt: TGTGCCAGCAGTTCGCCAGGGGGCGCGACCGGGGAGCTGTTTTTT

abundance: many
j_gene: TRBJ1-3
d_gene: .
v_gene: TRBV7-2
CDR3aa: CASSLGYLADSGNTIYF
CDR3nt: TGTGCCAGCAGCTTAGGGTATTTGGCAGACTCTGGAAACACCATATATTTT

abundance: few
j_gene: TRBJ2-2
d_gene: .
v_gene: TRBV9
CDR3aa: CASSVEASYLTGELFF
CDR3nt: TGTGCCAGCAGCGTAGAAGCCAGTTATTTGACCGGGGAGCTGTTTTTT

abundance: .
j_gene: TRBJ1-1
d_gene: .
v_gene: TRBV6-4
CDR3aa: CASSRTSGGTEAFF
CDR3nt: TGTGCCAGCAGTAGGACATCCGGAGGCACTGAAGCTTTCTTT

abundance: .
j_gene: TRBJ2-3
d_gene: TRBD1
v_gene: TRBV20-1
CDR3aa: CSARDLRQGVADTQYF
CDR3nt: TGCAGTGCTAGAGATCTCAGGCAGGGGGTGGCAGATACGCAGTATTTT

abundance: many
j_gene: TRBJ1-1
d_gene: .
v_gene: TRBV6-6
CDR3aa: CASSYSPRAGDVAFF
CDR3nt: TGTGCCAGCAGTTACTCCCCAAGGGCAGGGGACGTAGCTTTCTTT

abundance: many
j_gene: TRBJ2-7
d_gene: TRBD1
v_gene: TRBV11-2
CDR3aa: CASSLDPGQVAEQYF
CDR3nt: TGTGCCAGCAGCTTAGATCCCGGACAGGTCGCCGAGCAGTACTTC

abundance: many
j_gene: TRBJ1-2
d_gene: TRBD1
v_gene: TRBV6-1
CDR3aa: CASALTGGSGYTF
CDR3nt: TGTGCCAGCGCACTTACAGGGGGCAGTGGCTACACCTTC

abundance: many
j_gene: TRBJ1-1
d_gene: TRBD1
v_gene: TRBV9
CDR3aa: CASSLGDRVTTEAFF
CDR3nt: TGTGCCAGCAGCCTAGGGGACAGGGTGACCACTGAAGCTTTCTTT

abundance: many
j_gene: TRBJ1-2
d_gene: TRBD1
v_gene: TRBV5-8
CDR3aa: CASSLGQGAAGYTF
CDR3nt: TGTGCCAGCAGCTTGGGACAGGGGGCGGCAGGCTACACCTTC

abundance: .
j_gene: TRBJ1-6
d_gene: .
v_gene: TRBV3-1
CDR3aa: CASSQEIGARVPLHF
CDR3nt: TGTGCCAGCAGCCAAGAAATCGGGGCCCGGGTACCCCTCCACTTT

abundance: few
j_gene: TRBJ2-5
d_gene: .
v_gene: TRBV11-2
CDR3aa: CASSLVIGGPSETQYF
CDR3nt: TGTGCCAGCAGCTTAGTAATAGGGGGGCCGTCGGAGACCCAGTACTTC

abundance: many
j_gene: TRBJ2-1
d_gene: TRBD1
v_gene: TRBV7-3
CDR3aa: CASSSLPGQGPFLSYNEQFF
CDR3nt: TGTGCCAGCAGCTCACTCCCGGGACAGGGACCTTTTCTCTCCTACAATGAGCAGTTCTTC

abundance: many
j_gene: TRBJ1-1
d_gene: .
v_gene: TRBV5-1
CDR3aa: CASSLSQSNTEAFF
CDR3nt: TGCGCCAGCAGCTTATCGCAAAGCAACACTGAAGCTTTCTTT

abundance: few
j_gene: TRBJ1-1
d_gene: .
v_gene: TRBV20-1
CDR3aa: CSASRAGIEAFF
CDR3nt: TGCAGTGCTTCCAGGGCGGGTATTGAAGCTTTCTTT

abundance: .
j_gene: TRBJ2-1
d_gene: TRBD2
v_gene: TRBV24-1
CDR3aa: CATSDSGTSETYASYNEQFF
CDR3nt: TGTGCCACCAGTGATTCCGGGACTAGCGAGACCTATGCCTCCTACAATGAGCAGTTCTTC

abundance: many
j_gene: TRBJ1-5
d_gene: .
v_gene: TRBV12-3/TRBV12-4
CDR3aa: CASSLTGPGGDQPQHF
CDR3nt: TGTGCCAGCAGTTTAACAGGGCCAGGAGGTGATCAGCCCCAGCATTTT

abundance: many
j_gene: TRBJ2-1
d_gene: .
v_gene: TRBV6-2/TRBV6-3
CDR3aa: CASSHNEQFF
CDR3nt: TGTGCCAGCAGTCACAATGAGCAGTTCTTC

abundance: .
j_gene: TRBJ2-7
d_gene: TRBD1
v_gene: TRBV28
CDR3aa: CASSLAQGAAYEQYF
CDR3nt: TGTGCCAGCAGTTTGGCACAGGGGGCCGCCTACGAGCAGTACTTC

abundance: many
j_gene: TRBJ1-1
d_gene: TRBD1
v_gene: TRBV20-1
CDR3aa: CSARALDRASEAFF
CDR3nt: TGCAGTGCTAGGGCCCTCGACAGGGCGTCTGAAGCTTTCTTT

abundance: .
j_gene: TRBJ1-1
d_gene: .
v_gene: TRBV14
CDR3aa: CASSQLSGLIGTEAFF
CDR3nt: TGTGCCAGCAGCCAACTTTCGGGGCTAATTGGCACTGAAGCTTTCTTT

abundance: .
j_gene: TRBJ1-3
d_gene: TRBD1
v_gene: TRBV28
CDR3aa: CASSSLTGGRGTIYF
CDR3nt: TGTGCCAGCAGTTCTTTGACAGGGGGACGGGGCACCATATATTTT

abundance: many
j_gene: TRBJ2-3
d_gene: .
v_gene: TRBV29-1
CDR3aa: CSVEVRGTDTQYF
CDR3nt: TGCAGCGTTGAGGTCCGGGGCACAGATACGCAGTATTTT

abundance: few
j_gene: TRBJ2-5
d_gene: TRBD1
v_gene: TRBV28
CDR3aa: CASSTVGTAQETQYF
CDR3nt: TGTGCCAGCAGTACCGTCGGGACAGCCCAAGAGACCCAGTACTTC

abundance: many
j_gene: TRBJ2-5
d_gene: .
v_gene: TRBV19
CDR3aa: CASSPRGSAQETQYF
CDR3nt: TGTGCCAGTAGTCCCCGGGGGTCGGCCCAAGAGACCCAGTACTTC

abundance: many
j_gene: TRBJ2-1
d_gene: .
v_gene: TRBV24-1
CDR3aa: CATRDGGPQNEQFF
CDR3nt: TGTGCCACCAGGGACGGGGGCCCCCAAAATGAGCAGTTCTTC

abundance: many
j_gene: TRBJ1-1
d_gene: .
v_gene: TRBV18
CDR3aa: CASSPPMAEAFF
CDR3nt: TGTGCCAGCTCACCACCGATGGCTGAAGCTTTCTTT

abundance: few
j_gene: TRBJ1-4
d_gene: .
v_gene: TRBV7-9
CDR3aa: CARGRLNLEKLFF
CDR3nt: TGTGCCAGAGGGAGGCTAAACCTCGAAAAACTGTTTTTT

abundance: .
j_gene: TRBJ2-5
d_gene: TRBD1
v_gene: TRBV28
CDR3aa: CASRTGGRETQYF
CDR3nt: TGTGCCAGCAGAACAGGGGGGAGAGAGACCCAGTACTTC

abundance: few
j_gene: TRBJ1-5
d_gene: TRBD1
v_gene: TRBV20-1
CDR3aa: CSASRPGGQPQHF
CDR3nt: TGCAGTGCTAGTAGGCCAGGGGGTCAGCCCCAGCATTTT

abundance: .
j_gene: TRBJ2-3
d_gene: TRBD2
v_gene: TRBV12-3/TRBV12-4
CDR3aa: CASSSRRKGGGGPRIGDTQYF
CDR3nt: TGTGCCAGCAGTTCCCGGAGGAAGGGCGGGGGAGGCCCGAGGATCGGAGATACGCAGTATTTT

abundance: .
j_gene: TRBJ2-3
d_gene: .
v_gene: TRBV20-1
CDR3aa: CSARWTDTQYF
CDR3nt: TGCAGTGCTAGATGGACAGATACGCAGTATTTT

abundance: few
j_gene: TRBJ1-2
d_gene: TRBD1
v_gene: TRBV29-1
CDR3aa: CNVTGAKMCYGYTF
CDR3nt: TGCAACGTGACAGGGGCAAAGATGTGCTATGGCTACACCTTC

abundance: many
j_gene: TRBJ2-7
d_gene: .
v_gene: TRBV3-1
CDR3aa: CASSQNANPHEQYF
CDR3nt: TGTGCCAGCAGCCAAAACGCAAATCCCCACGAGCAGTACTTC

abundance: many
j_gene: TRBJ1-1
d_gene: .
v_gene: TRBV19
CDR3aa: CASRTGRVLDTEAFF
CDR3nt: TGTGCCAGTAGGACGGGGAGGGTTTTGGACACTGAAGCTTTCTTT

abundance: few
j_gene: TRBJ2-1
d_gene: TRBD1
v_gene: TRBV5-5
CDR3aa: CASSLATGGSNEQFF
CDR3nt: TGTGCCAGCAGCTTGGCCACAGGGGGATCGAATGAGCAGTTCTTC